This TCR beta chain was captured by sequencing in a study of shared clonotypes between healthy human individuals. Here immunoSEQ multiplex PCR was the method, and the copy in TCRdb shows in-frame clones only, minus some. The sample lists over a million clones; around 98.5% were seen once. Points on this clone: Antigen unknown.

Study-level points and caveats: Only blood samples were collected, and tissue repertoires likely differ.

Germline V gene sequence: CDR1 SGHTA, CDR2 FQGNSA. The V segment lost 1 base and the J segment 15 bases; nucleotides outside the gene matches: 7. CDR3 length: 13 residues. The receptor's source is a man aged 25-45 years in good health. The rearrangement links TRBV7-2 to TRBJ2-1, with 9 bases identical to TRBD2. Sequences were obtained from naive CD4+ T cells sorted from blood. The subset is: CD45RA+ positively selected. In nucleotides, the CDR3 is TGTGCCAGCAGCTTAGACCCTAGCGGGATTTCGTTCTTC. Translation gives CASSLDPSGISFF.